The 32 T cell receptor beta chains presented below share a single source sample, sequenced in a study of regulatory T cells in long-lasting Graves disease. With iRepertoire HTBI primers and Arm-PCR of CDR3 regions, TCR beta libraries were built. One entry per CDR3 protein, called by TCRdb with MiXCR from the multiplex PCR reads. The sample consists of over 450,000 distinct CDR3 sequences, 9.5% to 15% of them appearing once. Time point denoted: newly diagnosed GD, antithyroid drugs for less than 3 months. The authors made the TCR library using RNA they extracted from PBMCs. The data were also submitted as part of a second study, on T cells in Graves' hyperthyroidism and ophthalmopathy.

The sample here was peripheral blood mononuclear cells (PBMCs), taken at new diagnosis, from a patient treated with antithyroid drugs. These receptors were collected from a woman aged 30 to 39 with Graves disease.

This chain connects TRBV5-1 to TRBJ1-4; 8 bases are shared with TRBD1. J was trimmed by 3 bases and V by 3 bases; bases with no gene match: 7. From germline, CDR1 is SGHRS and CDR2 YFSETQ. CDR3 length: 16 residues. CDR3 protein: CASSSTGQGANEKLFF. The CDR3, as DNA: TGCGCCAGCAGCTCGACAGGACAGGGCGCTAATGAAAAACTGTTTTTT.

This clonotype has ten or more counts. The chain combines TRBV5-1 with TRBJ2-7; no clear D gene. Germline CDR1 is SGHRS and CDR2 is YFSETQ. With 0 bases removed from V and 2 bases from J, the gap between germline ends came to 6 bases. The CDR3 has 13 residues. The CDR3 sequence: CASSLEAPYEQYF. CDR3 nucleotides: TGCGCCAGCAGCTTGGAGGCTCCCTACGAGCAGTACTTC.

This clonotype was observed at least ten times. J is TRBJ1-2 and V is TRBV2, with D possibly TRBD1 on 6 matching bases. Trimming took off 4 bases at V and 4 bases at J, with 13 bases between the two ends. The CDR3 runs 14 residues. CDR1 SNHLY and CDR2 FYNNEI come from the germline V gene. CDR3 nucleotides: TGTGCCAGCAGTGGGCAGGGGAGTGTCTATGGCTACACCTTC. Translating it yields CASSGQGSVYGYTF. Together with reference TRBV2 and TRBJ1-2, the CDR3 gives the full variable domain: EPEVTQTPSHQVTQMGQEVILRCVPISNHLYFYWYRQILGQKVEFLVSFYNNEISEKSEIFDDQFSVERPDGSNFTLKIRSTKLEDSAMYFCASSGQGSVYGYTFGSGTRLTVV.

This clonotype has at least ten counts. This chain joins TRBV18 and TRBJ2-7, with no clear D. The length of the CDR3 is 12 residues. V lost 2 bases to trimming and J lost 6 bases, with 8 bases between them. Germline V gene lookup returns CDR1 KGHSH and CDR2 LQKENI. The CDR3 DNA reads TGTGCCAGCTCACCATCTCCCCTCGAGCAGTACTTC. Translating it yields CASSPSPLEQYF.

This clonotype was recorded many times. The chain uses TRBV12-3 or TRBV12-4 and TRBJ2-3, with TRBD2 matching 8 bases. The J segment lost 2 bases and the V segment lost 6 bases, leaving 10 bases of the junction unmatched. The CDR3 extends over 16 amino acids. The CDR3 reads CASSVLLAATTDTQYF. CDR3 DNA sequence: TGTGCCAGCAGCGTCTTACTAGCGGCCACCACAGATACGCAGTATTTT.

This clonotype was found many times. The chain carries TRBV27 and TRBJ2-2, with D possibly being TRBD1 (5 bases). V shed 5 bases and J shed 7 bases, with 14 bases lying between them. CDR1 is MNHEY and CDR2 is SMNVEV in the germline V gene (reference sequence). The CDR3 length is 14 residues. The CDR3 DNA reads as TGTGCCAGCAGTCTCCTGCCCAGGGACGGGGAGCTGTTTTTT. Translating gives CASSLLPRDGELFF.

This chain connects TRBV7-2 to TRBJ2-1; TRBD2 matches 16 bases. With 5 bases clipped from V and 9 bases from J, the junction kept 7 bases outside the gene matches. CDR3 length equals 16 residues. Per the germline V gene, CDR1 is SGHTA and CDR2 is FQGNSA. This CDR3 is CASSGGTSGREVEQFF. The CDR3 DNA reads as TGTGCCAGCAGCGGGGGGACTAGCGGGAGGGAGGTTGAGCAGTTCTTC.

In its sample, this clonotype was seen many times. CDR3 coding DNA: TGTGCCAGCAGCCCAGGCGGGAGTCGCACCGGGGAGCTGTTTTTT. This gives the protein CASSPGGSRTGELFF. This rearrangement joins TRBV11-2 to TRBJ2-2; TRBD2 agrees at 7 bases. Germline V gene lookup returns CDR1 SGHAT and CDR2 FQNNGV. CDR3 length: 15 residues. J was trimmed by 4 bases and V by 5 bases; bases with no gene match: 7. Full variable domain (outside the CDR3, taken from reference TRBV11-2 and TRBJ2-2): EAGVAQSPRYKIIEKRQSVAFWCNPISGHATLYWYQQILGQGPKLLIQFQNNGVVDDSQLPKDRFSAERLKGVDSTLKIQPAKLEDSAVYLCASSPGGSRTGELFFGEGSRLTVL.

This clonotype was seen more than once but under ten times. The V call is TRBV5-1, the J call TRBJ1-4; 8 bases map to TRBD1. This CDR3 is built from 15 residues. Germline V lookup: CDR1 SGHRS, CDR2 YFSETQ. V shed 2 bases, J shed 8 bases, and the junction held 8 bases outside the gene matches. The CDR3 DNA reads TGCGCCAGCAGCTTTACAGGGGGACCCGAAGAAAAACTGTTTTTT. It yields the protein CASSFTGGPEEKLFF.

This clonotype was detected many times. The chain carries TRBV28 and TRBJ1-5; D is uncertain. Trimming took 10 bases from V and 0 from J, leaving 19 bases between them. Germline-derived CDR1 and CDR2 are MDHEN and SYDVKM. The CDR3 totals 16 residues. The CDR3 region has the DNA TGTGCCACCCGGACGTTGACTTATTATAGCAATCAGCCCCAGCATTTT. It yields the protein CATRTLTYYSNQPQHF.

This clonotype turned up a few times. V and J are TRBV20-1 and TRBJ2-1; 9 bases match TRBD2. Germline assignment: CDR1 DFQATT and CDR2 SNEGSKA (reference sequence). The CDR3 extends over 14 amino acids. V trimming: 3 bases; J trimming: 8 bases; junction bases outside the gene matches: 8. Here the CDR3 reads CSASGSASGDEQFF. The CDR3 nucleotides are TGCAGTGCTAGTGGTTCGGCTAGCGGGGATGAGCAGTTCTTC.

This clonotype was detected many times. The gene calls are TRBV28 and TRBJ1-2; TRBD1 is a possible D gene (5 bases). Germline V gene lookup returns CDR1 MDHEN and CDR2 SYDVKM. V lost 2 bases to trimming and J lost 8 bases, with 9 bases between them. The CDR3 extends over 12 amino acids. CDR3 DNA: TGTGCCAGCAGTTTAGGGAGGGACGGCTACACCTTC. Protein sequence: CASSLGRDGYTF.

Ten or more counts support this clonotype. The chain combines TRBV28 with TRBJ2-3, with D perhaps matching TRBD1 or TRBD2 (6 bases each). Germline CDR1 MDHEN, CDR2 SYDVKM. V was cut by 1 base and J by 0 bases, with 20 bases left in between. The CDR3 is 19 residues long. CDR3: CASSLSGLGGRTSTDTQYF. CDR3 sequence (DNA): TGTGCCAGCAGTTTATCTGGTTTAGGGGGGCGAACTAGCACAGATACGCAGTATTTT.

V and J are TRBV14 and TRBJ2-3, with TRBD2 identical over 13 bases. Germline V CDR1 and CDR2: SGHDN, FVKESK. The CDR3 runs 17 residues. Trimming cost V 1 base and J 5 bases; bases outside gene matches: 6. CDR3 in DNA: TGTGCCAGCAGCCAAGGTGGGACTAGCGGGAAGATAGATACGCAGTATTTT. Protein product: CASSQGGTSGKIDTQYF.

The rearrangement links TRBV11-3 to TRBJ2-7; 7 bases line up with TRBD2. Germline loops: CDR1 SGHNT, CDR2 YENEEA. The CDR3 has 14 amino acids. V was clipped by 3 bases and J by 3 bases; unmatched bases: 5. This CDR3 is CASSFWGGNYEQYF. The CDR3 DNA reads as TGTGCCAGCAGCTTTTGGGGGGGGAACTACGAGCAGTACTTC.

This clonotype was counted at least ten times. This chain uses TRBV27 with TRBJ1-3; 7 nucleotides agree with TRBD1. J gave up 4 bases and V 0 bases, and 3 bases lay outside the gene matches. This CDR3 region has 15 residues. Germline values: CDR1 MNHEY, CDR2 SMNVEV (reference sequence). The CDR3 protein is CASSLSGDSGNTIYF. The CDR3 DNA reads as TGTGCCAGCAGTTTATCGGGGGACAGCGGAAACACCATATATTTT.

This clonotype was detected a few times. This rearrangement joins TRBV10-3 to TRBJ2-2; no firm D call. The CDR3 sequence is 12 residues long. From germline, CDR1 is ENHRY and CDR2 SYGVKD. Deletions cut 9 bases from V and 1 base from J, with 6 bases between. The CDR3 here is CAILGNTGELFF. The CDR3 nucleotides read TGTGCCATTCTAGGGAACACCGGGGAGCTGTTTTTT.

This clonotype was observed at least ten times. The CDR3 nucleotides are TGCAGTGCAGTCAGGGACGGTCCAGATACGCAGTATTTT. Protein sequence: CSAVRDGPDTQYF. V usage is TRBV20-1 and J usage is TRBJ2-3; the D call may be TRBD1 or TRBD2 (5 bases each). Germline V gives CDR1 DFQATT, CDR2 SNEGSKA (reference sequence). This CDR3 comprises 13 residues. V shed 6 bases and J shed 4 bases, with 14 bases lying between them.

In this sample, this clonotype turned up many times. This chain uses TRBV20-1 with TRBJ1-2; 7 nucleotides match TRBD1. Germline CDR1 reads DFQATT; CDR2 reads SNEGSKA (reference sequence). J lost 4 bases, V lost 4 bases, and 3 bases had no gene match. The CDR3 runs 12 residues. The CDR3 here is CSAMNRGYGYTF. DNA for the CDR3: TGCAGTGCTATGAACAGGGGCTATGGCTACACCTTC.

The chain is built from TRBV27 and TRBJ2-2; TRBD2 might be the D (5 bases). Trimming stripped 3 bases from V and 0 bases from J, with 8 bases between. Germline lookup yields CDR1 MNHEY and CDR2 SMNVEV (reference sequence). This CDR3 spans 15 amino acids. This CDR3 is CASSLRAPNTGELFF. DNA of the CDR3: TGTGCCAGCAGTTTGAGGGCTCCGAACACCGGGGAGCTGTTTTTT.

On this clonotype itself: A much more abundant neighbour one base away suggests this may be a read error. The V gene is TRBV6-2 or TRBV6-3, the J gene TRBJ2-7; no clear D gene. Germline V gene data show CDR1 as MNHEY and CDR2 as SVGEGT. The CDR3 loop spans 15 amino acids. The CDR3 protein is CASSYSDASSYEHYF. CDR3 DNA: TGTGCCAGCAGTTACTCGGATGCGAGTTCCTACGAGCATTACTTC.

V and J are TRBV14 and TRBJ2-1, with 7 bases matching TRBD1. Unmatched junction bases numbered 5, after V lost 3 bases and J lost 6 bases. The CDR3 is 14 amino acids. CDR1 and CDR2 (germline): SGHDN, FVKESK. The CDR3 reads CASSHDRESNEQFF. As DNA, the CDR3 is TGTGCCAGCAGCCATGACAGGGAGAGCAATGAGCAGTTCTTC.

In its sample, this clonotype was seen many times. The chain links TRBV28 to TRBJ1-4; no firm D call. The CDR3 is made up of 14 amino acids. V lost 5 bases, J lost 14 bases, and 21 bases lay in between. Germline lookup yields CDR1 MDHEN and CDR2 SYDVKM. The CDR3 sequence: CASSRLAGTRNLFF. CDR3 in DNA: TGTGCCAGCAGTAGACTGGCTGGTACTCGAAACCTGTTTTTT.

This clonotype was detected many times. CDR3 in amino acids: CASSFTAGRGTGELFF. The CDR3 DNA follows: TGTGCCAGCAGTTTCACGGCGGGTCGTGGCACCGGGGAGCTGTTTTTT. The V and J genes are TRBV28 and TRBJ2-2; tentatively, D is TRBD2 (5 bases). V lost 3 bases, J lost 4 bases, and 15 bases lay in between. Germline V gene lookup returns CDR1 MDHEN and CDR2 SYDVKM. The CDR3 contains 16 residues.

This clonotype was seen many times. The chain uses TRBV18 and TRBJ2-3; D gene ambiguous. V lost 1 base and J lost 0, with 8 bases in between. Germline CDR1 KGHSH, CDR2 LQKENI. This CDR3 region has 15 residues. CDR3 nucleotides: TGTGCCAGCTCACCACAGGGCTATAGCACAGATACGCAGTATTTT. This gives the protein CASSPQGYSTDTQYF.

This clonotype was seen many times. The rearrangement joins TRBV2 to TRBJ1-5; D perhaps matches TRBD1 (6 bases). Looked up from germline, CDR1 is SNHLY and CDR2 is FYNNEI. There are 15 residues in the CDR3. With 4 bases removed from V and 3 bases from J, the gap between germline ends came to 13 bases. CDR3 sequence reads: CASSAAGASNQPQHF. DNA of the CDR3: TGTGCCAGCAGTGCCGCGGGGGCCTCCAATCAGCCCCAGCATTTT.

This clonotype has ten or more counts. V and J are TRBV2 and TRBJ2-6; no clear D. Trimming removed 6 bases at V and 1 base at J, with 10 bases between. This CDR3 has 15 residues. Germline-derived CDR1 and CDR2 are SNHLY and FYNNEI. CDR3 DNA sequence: TGTGCCAGCAGGGCGACGGAATCTGGGGCCAACGTCCTGACTTTC. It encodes CASRATESGANVLTF.

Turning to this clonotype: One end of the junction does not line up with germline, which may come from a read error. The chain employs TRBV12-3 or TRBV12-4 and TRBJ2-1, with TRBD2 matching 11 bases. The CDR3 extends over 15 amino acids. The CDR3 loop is CTSSAGTSGLNEQFF. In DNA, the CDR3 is TGTACCAGCAGTGCCGGGACTAGCGGTCTCAATGAGCAGTTCTTC.

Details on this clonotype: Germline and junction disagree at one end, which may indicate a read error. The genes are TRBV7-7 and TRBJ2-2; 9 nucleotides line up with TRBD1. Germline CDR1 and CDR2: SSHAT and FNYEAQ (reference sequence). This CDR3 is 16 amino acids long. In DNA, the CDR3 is TGTGCTAGCAGCGCGGTAATTGACAGGGGGGCCGGGGAGCTGTTTTTT. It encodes CASSAVIDRGAGELFF.

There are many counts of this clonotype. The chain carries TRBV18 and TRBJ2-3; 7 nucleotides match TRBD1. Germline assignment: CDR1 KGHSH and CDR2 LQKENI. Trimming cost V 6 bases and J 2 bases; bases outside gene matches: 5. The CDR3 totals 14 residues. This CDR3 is CASSPGQITDTQYF. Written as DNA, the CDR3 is TGTGCCAGCTCGCCGGGACAGATCACAGATACGCAGTATTTT.

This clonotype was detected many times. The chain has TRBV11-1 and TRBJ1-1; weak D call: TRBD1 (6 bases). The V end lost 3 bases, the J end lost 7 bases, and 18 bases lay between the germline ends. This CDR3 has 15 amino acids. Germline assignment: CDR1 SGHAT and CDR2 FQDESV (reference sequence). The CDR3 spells CASSFSYGRQVEAFF. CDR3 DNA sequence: TGTGCCAGCAGCTTCTCTTACGGTAGACAGGTTGAAGCTTTCTTT.

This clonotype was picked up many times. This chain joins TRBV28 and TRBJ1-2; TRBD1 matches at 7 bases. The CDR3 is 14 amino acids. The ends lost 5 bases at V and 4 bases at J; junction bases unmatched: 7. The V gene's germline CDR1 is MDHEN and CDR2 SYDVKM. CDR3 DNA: TGTGCCAGCAGTCGACAGGGTCGTGGCTATGGCTACACCTTC. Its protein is CASSRQGRGYGYTF.